This passage covers 12 T cell receptor beta chains from one sample sequenced in a study of OX40 agonist ivuxolimab in advanced cancers. Data came from immunoSEQ multiplex PCR; TCRdb stores just in-frame clones and leaves some out. The sample lists approximately 54,000 clones, roughly 90% occurring once. Sequencing used CD4+ or CD8+ T cells sorted from blood, obtained in a trial of the OX40 agonist ivuxolimab. These receptors were collected from an adult with an advanced solid tumor such as melanoma, head and neck, liver or kidney cancer.

The chain recombines TRBV27 with TRBJ2-2; 10 nucleotides match TRBD2. V lost 0 bases, J lost 3 bases, and 4 bases stayed unmatched. The CDR3 runs 17 residues. The germline V gene encodes CDR1 MNHEY and CDR2 SMNVEV (reference sequence). CDR3 sequence (DNA): TGTGCCAGCAGTTTATCGCTAGCGGGAGCCCACACCGGGGAGCTGTTTTTT. Its translation: CASSLSLAGAHTGELFF.

V usage is TRBV7-9 and J usage is TRBJ1-1, with D uncertain. Per germline, CDR1 SEHNR and CDR2 FQNEAQ (reference sequence). This CDR3 is 13 amino acids long. The ends were cut back, 3 bases at V and 1 base at J, with 6 bases in the middle. The CDR3 here is CASSFGGNTEAFF. CDR3 bases: TGTGCCAGCAGCTTTGGAGGGAACACTGAAGCTTTCTTT.

J is TRBJ1-5 and V is TRBV19, with a possible D match to TRBD1 (5 bases). There are 17 residues in the CDR3. The germline CDR1 and CDR2 sequences are LNHDA and SQIVND (reference sequence). V was trimmed by 5 bases and J by 4 bases, leaving 21 bases between them. The chain's CDR3 is CASSARLGAGGNQPQHF. The CDR3 bases are TGTGCCAGTAGTGCTCGACTTGGGGCGGGAGGGAATCAGCCCCAGCATTTT.

CDR3 residues: CASSLAQYSYNEQFF. In DNA form, the CDR3 reads TGTGCCAGCAGCTTAGCCCAGTACTCCTACAATGAGCAGTTCTTC. The genes are TRBV7-9 and TRBJ2-1, with D unclear. Looked up from germline, CDR1 is SEHNR and CDR2 is FQNEAQ (reference sequence). V shed 0 bases and J shed 0 bases, with 6 bases lying between them. This CDR3 comprises 15 residues.

This chain connects TRBV7-3 to TRBJ1-1; no firm D call. V lost 2 bases and J lost 3, with 10 bases in between. CDR1 and CDR2 (germline): SGHTA, FQGTGA. The CDR3 is 14 residues long. This chain's CDR3 is CASSLGPGDTEAFF. Written as DNA, the CDR3 is TGTGCCAGCAGCTTAGGGCCAGGCGACACTGAAGCTTTCTTT. Full variable domain (remainder filled in from reference TRBV7-3 and TRBJ1-1): GAGVSQTPSNKVTEKGKYVELRCDPISGHTALYWYRQSLGQGPEFLIYFQGTGAADDSGLPNDRFFAVRPEGSVSTLKIQRTERGDSAVYLCASSLGPGDTEAFFGQGTRLTVV.

The V and J genes are TRBV30 and TRBJ2-7; no clear D. The V gene's germline CDR1 is GTSNPN and CDR2 SVGIG (reference sequence). This CDR3 is 12 amino acids long. V was cut by 2 bases and J by 3 bases, with 8 bases left in between. CDR3 nucleotide sequence: TGTGCCTGGAGTAGTGACAACTACGAGCAGTACTTC. Translated, it gives CAWSSDNYEQYF.

This chain uses TRBV19 with TRBJ2-7; D perhaps matches TRBD1 (6 bases). The V and J ends lost 5 bases and 4 bases respectively, with 12 bases between them. The CDR3 has 13 residues. Germline V gene data show CDR1 as LNHDA and CDR2 as SQIVND (reference sequence). CDR3 bases: TGTGCCAGTAGTCCCGGACAGAATTACGAGCAGTACTTC. It translates to CASSPGQNYEQYF.

The chain uses TRBV27 and TRBJ2-1; 14 bases line up with TRBD2. The CDR3 runs to 17 residues. Per the germline V gene, CDR1 is MNHEY and CDR2 is SMNVEV (reference sequence). V shed 3 bases and J 0 bases; nucleotides not matched to a gene: 1. The CDR3 DNA reads TGTGCCAGCAGTTTGGGACTAGCGGGGGTCTCCTACAATGAGCAGTTCTTC. It is translated as CASSLGLAGVSYNEQFF.

The chain combines TRBV7-9 with TRBJ1-1; D gene ambiguous. The CDR3 covers 15 residues. V was pared by 5 bases and J by 1 base, with 14 bases between. The germline CDR1 and CDR2 sequences are SEHNR and FQNEAQ (reference sequence). CDR3 amino acids: CASSGLGFPNTEAFF. The CDR3 DNA sequence: TGTGCCAGCAGCGGATTGGGATTCCCGAACACTGAAGCTTTCTTT.

The V gene is TRBV4-3, the J gene TRBJ2-1; 10 nucleotides agree with TRBD2. Germline assignment: CDR1 LGHNA and CDR2 YSLEER. This CDR3 contains 18 residues. V lost 0 bases, J lost 0 bases, and 5 bases stayed unmatched. CDR3 protein: CASSQETGLANSYNEQFF. The DNA of the CDR3 is TGCGCCAGCAGCCAAGAAACGGGACTAGCGAACTCCTACAATGAGCAGTTCTTC.

The chain employs TRBV4-3 and TRBJ1-5; no reliable D call. Germline CDR1 and CDR2: LGHNA and YSLEER. Trimming removed 1 base from V and 2 bases from J, with 12 bases in between. The CDR3 spans 16 residues. The CDR3 DNA reads as TGCGCCAGCAGCCAAGTTCGGGTGATCGGCAATCAGCCCCAGCATTTT. This translates into CASSQVRVIGNQPQHF.

The V gene is TRBV6-4, the J gene TRBJ1-6; D gene uncertain. CDR1 is MRHNA, CDR2 SNTAGT, per germline. CDR3 length: 13 amino acids. V lost 2 bases to trimming and J lost 6 bases, with 5 bases between them. CDR3 DNA sequence: TGTGCCAGCAGTGACGGATCTAATTCACCCCTCCACTTT. Protein: CASSDGSNSPLHF.